Presented here are 32 T cell receptor beta chains from one specimen sequenced in a study of blood T cell repertoires in COVID-19. Measured with immunoSEQ multiplex PCR; TCRdb has only the in-frame clones, and not every one. The sample carries about 73,000 clones, 65% to 85% recorded once. Source material: peripheral blood. The receptors derive from a woman aged 55-69 years with acute or convalescent COVID-19.

This chain joins TRBV9 and TRBJ1-1; D uncertain. Germline CDR1 reads SGDLS; CDR2 reads YYNGEE. Trimming shortened V by 4 bases and J by 4 bases, and 14 bases separated the two germline ends. This CDR3 has 14 residues. The CDR3 region is CASSFTPEVTEAFF. The CDR3 DNA follows: TGTGCCAGCAGCTTTACCCCGGAGGTCACTGAAGCTTTCTTT.

The rearrangement joins TRBV7-8 to TRBJ2-1; 13 bases map to TRBD2. Germline assignment: CDR1 SGHVS and CDR2 FQNEAQ. V shed 2 bases, J shed 6 bases, and the junction held 13 bases outside the gene matches. The CDR3 is 19 residues long. Written as DNA, the CDR3 is TGTGCCAGCAGCTTATTGATCGCCCGGACTAGCGGGAGTGGCAATGAGCAGTTCTTC. It translates to CASSLLIARTSGSGNEQFF. Full variable domain (rest looked up from reference TRBV7-8 and TRBJ2-1): GAGVSQSPRYKVAKRGQDVALRCDPISGHVSLFWYQQALGQGPEFLTYFQNEAQLDKSGLPSDRFFAERPEGSVSTLKIQRTQQEDSAVYLCASSLLIARTSGSGNEQFFGPGTRLTVL.

This clone has a single count. The gene calls are TRBV6-4 and TRBJ2-3, with a tentative D call TRBD1 (6 bases). Germline V gives CDR1 MRHNA, CDR2 SNTAGT. The CDR3 spans 15 residues. With 6 bases removed from V and 1 base from J, the gap between germline ends came to 14 bases. Here the CDR3 reads CASSRTDGGTDTQYF. CDR3 DNA sequence: TGTGCCAGCAGCAGGACAGACGGGGGCACAGATACGCAGTATTTT.

The J gene is TRBJ1-4, the V gene TRBV14; the D is unclear. Looked up from germline, CDR1 is SGHDN and CDR2 is FVKESK. The CDR3 is 14 amino acids. Between the trimmed V and J ends, which lost 5 bases and 8 bases, there was a span of 15 bases. DNA of the CDR3: TGTGCCAGCAGCTCCAGGAGGGTTCGGGAAAAACTGTTTTTT. This gives the protein CASSSRRVREKLFF.

The J gene is TRBJ1-6, the V gene TRBV21-1. TRBV21-1 is described as a pseudogene. The length of the CDR3 is 15 residues. The CDR3 DNA reads TGTGCCAGCAGCAGGATGTACGGGATTAATTCACCCCTCCACTTT. It codes for CASSRMYGINSPLHF.

The count of this clone is one. The chain couples TRBV28 to TRBJ1-2, with TRBD1 matching over 9 bases. V dropped 4 bases and J dropped 7; count of bases not matched to a gene: 7. The CDR3 loop spans 14 amino acids. Per germline, CDR1 MDHEN and CDR2 SYDVKM. CDR3 residues: CASSSGTGSSGYTF. Here the CDR3 DNA reads TGTGCCAGCAGTTCCGGGACAGGGTCGAGTGGCTACACCTTC.

The chain is built from TRBV20-1 and TRBJ1-3, with TRBD1 identical over 11 bases. CDR3 length: 16 residues. Germline V gene sequence: CDR1 DFQATT, CDR2 SNEGSKA (reference sequence). The V and J ends lost 3 bases and 4 bases, in that order; junction bases with no gene match: 8. The CDR3 DNA is TGCAGTGCTAGTCCCTGGGACAGGGGGAACGGAAACACCATATATTTT. Its protein is CSASPWDRGNGNTIYF.

V gene TRBV5-1 combines with J gene TRBJ2-3, with no clear D. V dropped 1 base and J dropped 0 bases, with 12 bases sitting between them. Looked up from germline, CDR1 is SGHRS and CDR2 is YFSETQ. The CDR3 totals 16 residues. CDR3 sequence: CASSLSLIGSTDTQYF. The CDR3 DNA sequence: TGCGCCAGCAGCTTGTCTTTGATTGGCAGCACAGATACGCAGTATTTT.

This rearrangement joins TRBV6-4 to TRBJ1-6; D is ambiguous. The CDR3 covers 13 residues. Germline V gene data show CDR1 as MRHNA and CDR2 as SNTAGT. V was clipped by 3 bases and J by 4 bases, with 4 bases between them. This CDR3 reads CASSEQYNSPLHF. The CDR3 DNA follows: TGTGCCAGCAGTGAACAGTATAATTCACCCCTCCACTTT.

V and J are TRBV4-1 and TRBJ1-5; a possible D gene is TRBD1 (5 bases). The germline V gene encodes CDR1 MGHRA and CDR2 YSYEKL. CDR3 length: 14 residues. V was trimmed by 4 bases and J by 4 bases, leaving 11 bases between them. The CDR3 DNA sequence: TGCGCCAGCAGCCTAGGACACCGAAATCAGCCCCAGCATTTT. Translated: CASSLGHRNQPQHF.

The rearrangement uses TRBV18 and TRBJ1-5, with D tentatively TRBD1 (6 bases). The V gene lost 5 bases and the J gene lost 5 bases, with 16 bases spanning the gap. The germline CDR1 and CDR2 sequences are KGHSH and LQKENI. CDR3 length equals 15 residues. The chain's CDR3 is CASSANAGGDQPQHF. In nucleotides, the CDR3 is TGTGCCAGCTCAGCCAATGCGGGGGGCGATCAGCCCCAGCATTTT.

The chain carries TRBV19 and TRBJ2-3; 10 bases line up with TRBD2. The germline V gene encodes CDR1 LNHDA and CDR2 SQIVND (reference sequence). J gave up 4 bases and V 6 bases, and 4 bases lay outside the gene matches. There are 14 residues in the CDR3. The CDR3 DNA is TGTGCCAGTAGGGAAGCGGGAGGGCCAGATACGCAGTATTTT. This encodes CASREAGGPDTQYF.

This clone has more than one count but fewer than ten. This rearrangement joins TRBV9 to TRBJ2-7, with 10 bases that match TRBD1. After removal of 2 bases from V and 3 bases from J, the junction contained 8 bases not matched to a gene. CDR3 length: 16 amino acids. Looked up from germline, CDR1 is SGDLS and CDR2 is YYNGEE. The DNA for the CDR3 is TGTGCCAGCAGCGTCGACCCGGGACAGGGGATCTACGAGCAGTACTTC. Protein: CASSVDPGQGIYEQYF.

This chain uses TRBV5-5 with TRBJ1-1, with 11 bases aligning to TRBD1. J was trimmed by 10 bases and V by 0 bases; bases with no gene match: 5. The CDR3 contains 14 residues. The V gene's germline CDR1 is SGHKS and CDR2 YYEKEE (reference sequence). In DNA, the CDR3 is TGTGCCAGCAGCTTGGCAGGGACAGGGGGTCCAGCTTTCTTT. Its protein product is CASSLAGTGGPAFF. Looking up the rest from reference TRBV5-5 and TRBJ1-1 gives the full variable domain: DAGVTQSPTHLIKTRGQQVTLRCSPISGHKSVSWYQQVLGQGPQFIFQYYEKEERGRGNFPDRFSARQFPNYSSELNVNALLLGDSALYLCASSLAGTGGPAFFGQGTRLTVV.

The chain is built from TRBV28 and TRBJ1-1, with D possibly being TRBD1 (6 bases). The CDR3 length is 15 residues. Trimming pared 6 bases from V and 1 base from J, leaving 15 bases between. Germline V CDR1 and CDR2: MDHEN, SYDVKM. This CDR3 is CASSPHGQRNTEAFF. Here the CDR3 DNA reads TGTGCCAGCAGCCCGCACGGACAGAGGAACACTGAAGCTTTCTTT. The full variable domain, with the rest looked up from reference TRBV28 and TRBJ1-1, is DVKVTQSSRYLVKRTGEKVFLECVQDMDHENMFWYRQDPGLGLRLIYFSYDVKMKEKGDIPEGYSVSREKKERFSLILESASTNQTSMYLCASSPHGQRNTEAFFGQGTRLTVV.

V gene TRBV5-1 combines with J gene TRBJ1-2; tentatively, D is TRBD1 (6 bases). The V end was cut by 0 bases, the J end by 6 bases, with 12 bases between. The CDR3 has 14 amino acids. Germline values: CDR1 SGHRS, CDR2 YFSETQ. As DNA, the CDR3 is TGCGCCAGCAGCTTGGTTGGGACAAACCATGGCTACACCTTC. Its translation is CASSLVGTNHGYTF. The full variable domain, with the rest looked up from reference TRBV5-1 and TRBJ1-2, is KAGVTQTPRYLIKTRGQQVTLSCSPISGHRSVSWYQQTPGQGLQFLFEYFSETQRNKGNFPGRFSGRQFSNSRSEMNVSTLELGDSALYLCASSLVGTNHGYTFGSGTRLTVV.

The V gene is TRBV4-2, the J gene TRBJ1-1; 8 positions match TRBD1. V was pared by 3 bases and J by 1 base, with 4 bases of the junction left unmatched. This CDR3 has 15 amino acids. The germline gives CDR1 LGHNA, CDR2 YNFKEQ. The CDR3 DNA follows: TGTGCCAGCAGCCAGGAGGACAGGGAGAACACTGAAGCTTTCTTT. It is translated as CASSQEDRENTEAFF.

The rearrangement joins TRBV5-1 to TRBJ2-1, with D possibly matching TRBD2 (6 bases). CDR1 SGHRS and CDR2 YFSETQ come from the germline V gene. The CDR3 consists of 15 residues. V lost 1 base to trimming and J lost 9 bases, with 17 bases between them. In DNA form, the CDR3 reads TGCGCCAGCAGCTTGTGGGCTAGCGACAGCAGTGAGCAGTTCTTC. It encodes CASSLWASDSSEQFF.

V and J are TRBV14 and TRBJ1-1; no firm D call. Germline V gene data show CDR1 as SGHDN and CDR2 as FVKESK. Trimming left V 4 bases short and J 8 bases short, with 14 bases between. The CDR3 has 13 amino acids. As DNA, the CDR3 is TGTGCCAGCAGCCCAGATGAGGCTTTAGAAGCTTTCTTT. Encoded protein: CASSPDEALEAFF.

V usage is TRBV5-5 and J usage is TRBJ2-3; 7 bases agree with TRBD1. The CDR3 sequence is 17 residues long. Germline CDR1 reads SGHKS; CDR2 reads YYEKEE (reference sequence). V lost 4 bases to trimming and J lost 6 bases; unmatched junction nucleotides: 17. CDR3 DNA: TGTGCCAGCAGCCCCGCTACAGGGGCCCCCACACCTGATACGCAGTATTTT. The encoded protein is CASSPATGAPTPDTQYF.

The chain is built from TRBV2 and TRBJ2-1; 9 nucleotides align to TRBD2. CDR1 and CDR2 (germline): SNHLY, FYNNEI. Losses at the gene ends were 2 bases for V and 6 bases for J; bases not matched to a gene: 5. The CDR3 runs to 15 residues. CDR3 residues: CASSESGLASNEQFF. The CDR3 nucleotides read TGTGCCAGCAGTGAAAGCGGACTAGCGTCCAATGAGCAGTTCTTC.

V is TRBV4-1 and J is TRBJ1-2; D remains ambiguous. Germline V CDR1 and CDR2: MGHRA, YSYEKL. The CDR3 runs to 15 residues. The V gene lost 4 bases and the J gene lost 2 bases, with 14 bases spanning the gap. As DNA, the CDR3 is TGCGCCAGCAGCCCGCCCCACCAGATCAACTATGGCTACACCTTC. This sequence encodes CASSPPHQINYGYTF.

The chain has TRBV29-1 and TRBJ2-1, with 8 bases matching TRBD2. The CDR3 is 14 residues long. Germline-derived CDR1 and CDR2 are SQVTM and ANQGSEA. V trimming: 8 bases; J trimming: 5 bases; junction bases outside the gene matches: 11. CDR3: CSTREGLGNNEQFF. The CDR3 DNA follows: TGCAGCACCCGGGAGGGACTAGGAAACAATGAGCAGTTCTTC.

The chain's CDR3 is CASSYNKAGNYGYTF. CDR3 DNA sequence: TGTGCCAGCAGTTATAATAAGGCAGGGAACTATGGCTACACCTTC. The rearrangement uses TRBV6-5 and TRBJ1-2, with D perhaps TRBD1 (5 bases). V lost 3 bases, J lost 2 bases, and 13 bases lay in between. Germline values: CDR1 MNHEY, CDR2 SVGAGI. The CDR3 has 15 residues.

This sequence joins TRBV27 and TRBJ1-1, with a tentative D call TRBD1 (6 bases). The CDR3 is 13 residues long. Trimming cost V 5 bases and J 10 bases, with 17 bases left between them. Per the germline V gene, CDR1 is MNHEY and CDR2 is SMNVEV (reference sequence). CDR3 nucleotides: TGTGCCAGCAGTCGGCCTCAACAGGGTCGAGCTTTCTTT. Protein product: CASSRPQQGRAFF.

The gene calls are TRBV2 and TRBJ1-5; TRBD1 agrees at 8 bases. This CDR3 is built from 16 residues. J gave up 0 bases and V 8 bases, and 9 bases lay outside the gene matches. The V gene's germline CDR1 is SNHLY and CDR2 FYNNEI. The CDR3 coding sequence is TGTGCCAGCGCCCAGGGGGCCCAGGGTAGCAATCAGCCCCAGCATTTT. This translates into CASAQGAQGSNQPQHF.

This clone has a single count. This chain joins TRBV7-6 and TRBJ1-3; weak D call: TRBD1 (6 bases). CDR1 is SGHVS, CDR2 FNYEAQ, per germline. Trimming left V 1 base short and J 4 bases short, with 20 bases between. This CDR3 has 18 residues. As DNA, the CDR3 is TGTGCCAGCAGCTTAGAAGGAAGGCGGGGGGCTAGGGGAAACACCATATATTTT. Translating gives CASSLEGRRGARGNTIYF.

V usage is TRBV9 and J usage is TRBJ2-5; 11 bases agree with TRBD1. Germline values: CDR1 SGDLS, CDR2 YYNGEE. V was pared by 2 bases and J by 5 bases, with 5 bases of the junction left unmatched. The CDR3 totals 15 residues. The CDR3 loop is CASSVWGQGVETQYF. The CDR3 DNA sequence: TGTGCCAGCAGCGTTTGGGGACAGGGGGTTGAGACCCAGTACTTC.

V usage is TRBV4-1 and J usage is TRBJ1-3; no clear D gene. The CDR3 consists of 18 residues. The germline V and J ends were trimmed by 3 bases and 0 bases, with 18 bases remaining between them. Germline V gene sequence: CDR1 MGHRA, CDR2 YSYEKL. This CDR3 reads CASSHRDHAGTSGNTIYF. The CDR3 DNA follows: TGCGCCAGCAGCCATAGGGATCACGCGGGAACCTCTGGAAACACCATATATTTT.

The chain combines TRBV28 with TRBJ1-2; no clear D gene. Germline V gene lookup returns CDR1 MDHEN and CDR2 SYDVKM. CDR3 length: 10 amino acids. Trimming took 5 bases from V and 7 from J, leaving 5 bases between them. The CDR3 region has the DNA TGTGCCAGCAGTAATCTTGGCTACACCTTC. Amino acid sequence: CASSNLGYTF.

This chain links TRBV5-1 with TRBJ2-1; TRBD2 aligns across 12 bases. J was trimmed by 9 bases and V by 3 bases; bases with no gene match: 7. Germline V gives CDR1 SGHRS, CDR2 YFSETQ. This CDR3 has 15 residues. The CDR3 nucleotides are TGCGCCAGCAGCTCATCTAGCGGGGGGGCTTTTGAGCAGTTCTTC. Its translation is CASSSSSGGAFEQFF.

The CDR3 region has the DNA TGTGCCAGCAGGGTGGACAGGGGCGGCTATGGCTACACCTTC. Encoded protein: CASRVDRGGYGYTF. The rearrangement uses TRBV6-5 and TRBJ1-2; 9 bases are a match to TRBD1. The germline CDR1 and CDR2 sequences are MNHEY and SVGAGI. CDR3 length: 14 residues. The V gene end was trimmed by 6 bases and the J gene end by 4 bases; junction bases not matched to a gene: 6.